A selection of T cell receptor beta chains follows, all from one sample in a study of T cell responses to AZD1222 COVID-19 vaccine. TCRdb's table, derived via immunoSEQ multiplex PCR, lists solely in-frame clones and lacks some. This sample carries about 140,000 clones, more than 70% of them seen once, and the ten largest clones take about 2.7%. The specimen comprised peripheral blood, sampled on day 0 of AZD1222 vaccination. Receptor source: an adult in good health. The CDR3 runs from the conserved cysteine through the conserved F or W. The D gene is left open where the match is weak.

V	J	D	DNA	CDR3
TRBV6-5	TRBJ2-1	NA	TGTGCCAGCAGTTCCTCGACTAGAGCCTACAATGAGCAGTTCTTC	CASSSSTRAYNEQFF
TRBV5-4	TRBJ2-3	TRBD2	TGTGCCAGCAGCACGGGACTAGCGATAGGCACAGATACGCAGTATTTT	CASSTGLAIGTDTQYF
TRBV7-9	TRBJ2-7	NA	TGTGCCAGCAGCTCGAGGCCCCTTCTGGGGCGCTACGAGCAGTACTTC	CASSSRPLLGRYEQYF
TRBV7-2	TRBJ1-5	NA	TGTGCCAGCAGCTTAGTTGCATCCCTGGGCAATCAGCCCCAGCATTTT	CASSLVASLGNQPQHF
TRBV9	TRBJ2-5	NA	TGTGCCAGCAGCGTAGGGACTCAAGAGACCCAGTACTTC	CASSVGTQETQYF
TRBV7-8	TRBJ2-3	NA	TGTGCCAGCCTTGGCCTCACAGATACGCAGTATTTT	CASLGLTDTQYF
TRBV7-9	TRBJ1-1	NA	TGTGCCAGCAGCTTTGGGGCGGGTAGCACTGAAGCTTTCTTT	CASSFGAGSTEAFF
TRBV29-1	TRBJ1-2	NA	TGCAGCGTTCCTTGGGGGGGAACGAGGTCTAACTATGGCTACACCTTC	CSVPWGGTRSNYGYTF
TRBV7-9	TRBJ2-7	NA	TGTGCCAGCAGCTCCGCGGACGCCGGCCCCTACGAGCAGTACTTC	CASSSADAGPYEQYF
TRBV15	TRBJ2-1	NA	TGTGCCACCAGCCCCCAGTTAGGGGGGGGTACCAATGAGCAGTTCTTC	CATSPQLGGGTNEQFF
TRBV18	TRBJ1-1	NA	TGTGCCAGCTCACCAAGCCAGAACACTGAAGCTTTCTTT	CASSPSQNTEAFF
TRBV2	TRBJ1-2	NA	TGTGCCAGCAGTGATTGGGAGGGAAGGGTAAACTATGGCTACACCTTC	CASSDWEGRVNYGYTF